Reported below is one T cell receptor beta chain. Its specificity is not known. CDR1 SGHTA and CDR2 FQGTGA come from the germline V gene. CDR3 length: 15 amino acids. The V end lost 2 bases, the J end lost 1 base, and 11 bases lay between the germline ends. This entry is derived from a study of vaccination effects on CD4 cells after COVID-19. Overall study context: Post-vaccine specimens arrived a median 72 days past the second dose.

Method: immunoSEQ multiplex PCR; TCRdb's copy keeps in-frame clones and lacks some. Here the sample spans tens of thousands of clones, under 85% being singletons. Pools of viral peptides were used by the ViraFEST assay to expand antigen-specific CD4+ T cells ahead of sequencing. Having been cultured for around nine days, the cells underwent CD4+ T cell isolation. As their vaccination, participants received two doses of either BNT162b2 or mRNA-1273. Testing of the vaccine recipients showed negative nucleocapsid antibodies and no prior SARS-CoV-2 infection. Half-medium exchanges with IL-2 medium took place on days 3 and 7. General observations from the study: Late post-vaccination, clones induced by infection and those induced by vaccine underwent marked clonal contraction.

This TCR came from a human donor who received a COVID-19 vaccine. The input for sequencing was CD4+ T cells from PBMCs cultured with HCoV-OC43 spike peptides, taken after COVID-19 vaccination. This sample's subset: HCoV-OC43 spike overlapping peptide pool stimulation. V usage is TRBV7-3 and J usage is TRBJ1-1, with D uncertain. The CDR3 DNA sequence: TGTGCCAGCAGCTTAGTGGGGAATGGGAACACTGAAGCTTTCTTT. It codes for CASSLVGNGNTEAFF.